These T cell receptor beta chains were read from a single sample in a study of Ad26.COV2.S vaccination and SARS-CoV-2 variants. Assay used: immunoSEQ multiplex PCR; TCRdb lists only in-frame clones, some missing. In the table there are some 340,000 clones, approximately 86% of which are singletons. The sample was peripheral blood, taken in a trial of Ad26.COV2.S vaccine versus placebo. These receptors all come from a person aged 18-60 years who received the Ad26.COV2.S COVID-19 vaccine or a placebo. The CDR3 runs from the conserved cysteine through the conserved F or W. A D gene is named only where the DNA matches it firmly. Clone size is stated in some rows and not others, as once, few, many or a class when expanded.

J gene: TRBJ2-7
clone size: .
D gene: TRBD1
V gene: TRBV18
CDR3 protein: CASSPSDRTYEQYF
CDR3 DNA: TGTGCCAGCTCACCTTCGGACAGGACCTACGAGCAGTACTTC

J gene: TRBJ2-1
clone size: .
D gene: .
V gene: TRBV3-1/TRBV3-2
CDR3 protein: CASSVENEQFF
CDR3 DNA: TGTGCCAGCAGCGTCGAGAATGAGCAGTTCTTC

J gene: TRBJ2-2
clone size: .
D gene: TRBD1
V gene: TRBV6-6
CDR3 protein: CASRQSSTGLTGELFF
CDR3 DNA: TGTGCCAGCAGGCAATCGTCGACAGGGCTCACCGGGGAGCTGTTTTTT

J gene: TRBJ1-1
clone size: .
D gene: .
V gene: TRBV10-3
CDR3 protein: CAISWSGVNTEAFF
CDR3 DNA: TGTGCCATCTCCTGGTCAGGGGTGAACACTGAAGCTTTCTTT

J gene: TRBJ1-2
clone size: .
D gene: .
V gene: TRBV12-3/TRBV12-4
CDR3 protein: CASSLQGHGYTF
CDR3 DNA: TGTGCCAGCAGTCTACAGGGTCATGGCTACACCTTC

J gene: TRBJ1-2
clone size: .
D gene: .
V gene: TRBV7-2
CDR3 protein: CASSFGQHYGYTF
CDR3 DNA: TGTGCCAGCAGCTTCGGACAGCACTATGGCTACACCTTC

J gene: TRBJ1-2
clone size: .
D gene: .
V gene: TRBV6-1
CDR3 protein: CASSEAIRVGYGYTF
CDR3 DNA: TGTGCCAGCAGTGAAGCGATCAGGGTGGGCTATGGCTACACCTTC

J gene: TRBJ2-7
clone size: .
D gene: TRBD1
V gene: TRBV5-1
CDR3 protein: CASKSGQGPHEQYF
CDR3 DNA: TGCGCCTCCAAATCGGGACAGGGGCCCCACGAGCAGTACTTC

J gene: TRBJ1-1
clone size: .
D gene: .
V gene: TRBV5-1
CDR3 protein: CATSQLPNTEAFF
CDR3 DNA: TGCGCTACATCTCAACTCCCGAACACTGAAGCTTTCTTT

J gene: TRBJ2-6
clone size: .
D gene: TRBD1
V gene: TRBV2
CDR3 protein: CASTPDRAPGANVLTF
CDR3 DNA: TGTGCCAGCACCCCCGACAGGGCCCCTGGGGCCAACGTCCTGACTTTC

J gene: TRBJ1-2
clone size: .
D gene: .
V gene: TRBV3-1/TRBV3-2
CDR3 protein: CASSRQGDYGYTF
CDR3 DNA: TGTGCCAGCAGCCGCCAGGGTGACTATGGCTACACCTTC

J gene: TRBJ1-5
clone size: once
D gene: .
V gene: TRBV6-5
CDR3 protein: CASSTDSGIGQPQHF
CDR3 DNA: TGTGCCAGCAGTACAGATTCAGGGATAGGTCAGCCCCAGCATTTT

J gene: TRBJ1-1
clone size: .
D gene: .
V gene: TRBV21-1
CDR3 protein: CASSVRGWVDTEAFF
CDR3 DNA: TGTGCCAGCAGCGTGCGGGGGTGGGTGGACACTGAAGCTTTCTTT

J gene: TRBJ2-7
clone size: .
D gene: TRBD1
V gene: TRBV10-3
CDR3 protein: CAISATGGFSYEQYF
CDR3 DNA: TGTGCCATCAGTGCCACAGGGGGTTTCTCCTACGAGCAGTACTTC

J gene: TRBJ2-7
clone size: many
D gene: .
V gene: TRBV9
CDR3 protein: CASSVESTGTYEQYF
CDR3 DNA: TGTGCCAGCAGCGTAGAATCGACAGGCACCTACGAGCAGTACTTC

J gene: TRBJ1-5
clone size: .
D gene: .
V gene: TRBV15
CDR3 protein: CATSRDIGGDQPQHF
CDR3 DNA: TGTGCCACCAGCAGAGATATAGGAGGGGATCAGCCCCAGCATTTT

J gene: TRBJ1-1
clone size: .
D gene: .
V gene: TRBV5-6
CDR3 protein: CASSLGSRNTEAFF
CDR3 DNA: TGTGCCAGCAGCTTGGGCAGTCGGAACACTGAAGCTTTCTTT

J gene: TRBJ2-1
clone size: .
D gene: TRBD2
V gene: TRBV2
CDR3 protein: CASKAGLAYNEQFF
CDR3 DNA: TGTGCCAGCAAAGCGGGACTAGCCTACAATGAGCAGTTCTTC

J gene: TRBJ1-4
clone size: .
D gene: .
V gene: TRBV4-1
CDR3 protein: CASSREGGRTNEKLFF
CDR3 DNA: TGCGCCAGCAGCCGAGAGGGGGGGCGAACTAATGAAAAACTGTTTTTT

J gene: TRBJ2-1
clone size: .
D gene: .
V gene: TRBV13
CDR3 protein: CASSPLRGTNFNEQFF
CDR3 DNA: TGTGCCAGCAGCCCCTTGAGAGGAACCAACTTCAATGAGCAGTTCTTC

J gene: TRBJ2-3
clone size: .
D gene: TRBD2
V gene: TRBV7-6
CDR3 protein: CASSLTVPSGTSTDTQYF
CDR3 DNA: TGTGCCAGCAGCTTAACAGTCCCTAGCGGTACCTCCACAGATACGCAGTATTTT

J gene: TRBJ2-5
clone size: .
D gene: .
V gene: TRBV5-6
CDR3 protein: CASSLAAKTQYF
CDR3 DNA: TGTGCCAGCAGCTTGGCCGCGAAGACCCAGTACTTC

J gene: TRBJ2-2
clone size: .
D gene: TRBD2
V gene: TRBV4-3
CDR3 protein: CASSQGGWGTGELFF
CDR3 DNA: TGCGCCAGCAGCCAGGGAGGGTGGGGAACCGGGGAGCTGTTTTTT

J gene: TRBJ1-1
clone size: .
D gene: TRBD1
V gene: TRBV2
CDR3 protein: CASSAPFTGVTEAFF
CDR3 DNA: TGTGCCAGCAGTGCCCCATTTACAGGGGTCACTGAAGCTTTCTTT

J gene: TRBJ2-7
clone size: .
D gene: .
V gene: TRBV5-1
CDR3 protein: CASSPPGPTYEQYF
CDR3 DNA: TGCGCCAGCAGCCCTCCGGGTCCCACCTACGAGCAGTACTTC

J gene: TRBJ2-7
clone size: few
D gene: TRBD1
V gene: TRBV7-4
CDR3 protein: CASSRQGFGYEQYF
CDR3 DNA: TGTGCCAGCAGTCGACAGGGCTTTGGATACGAGCAGTACTTC

J gene: TRBJ2-2
clone size: .
D gene: .
V gene: TRBV20-1
CDR3 protein: CSASRDTGELFF
CDR3 DNA: TGCAGTGCTAGTAGAGACACCGGGGAGCTGTTTTTT

J gene: TRBJ1-1
clone size: once
D gene: .
V gene: TRBV6-5
CDR3 protein: CASTRPGTSEAFF
CDR3 DNA: TGTGCCAGCACTAGACCCGGGACTTCTGAAGCTTTCTTT

J gene: TRBJ1-6
clone size: .
D gene: TRBD1
V gene: TRBV2
CDR3 protein: CASSEGQGDVSPLHF
CDR3 DNA: TGTGCCAGCAGTGAAGGCCAGGGGGACGTTTCACCCCTCCACTTT

J gene: TRBJ1-6
clone size: .
D gene: .
V gene: TRBV5-4
CDR3 protein: CASSVPGPGDSPLHF
CDR3 DNA: TGTGCCAGCAGCGTCCCGGGACCCGGCGACTCACCCCTCCACTTT

J gene: TRBJ1-6
clone size: .
D gene: .
V gene: TRBV10-2
CDR3 protein: CASSNRPSNSPLHF
CDR3 DNA: TGCGCCAGCAGTAACAGGCCCTCCAATTCACCCCTCCACTTT

J gene: TRBJ2-3
clone size: .
D gene: .
V gene: TRBV6-2/TRBV6-3
CDR3 protein: CASSRGGGLTDTQYF
CDR3 DNA: TGTGCCAGCAGTCGGGGCGGGGGCCTAACAGATACGCAGTATTTT

J gene: TRBJ1-3
clone size: .
D gene: .
V gene: TRBV19
CDR3 protein: CASIPRRGLGNTIYF
CDR3 DNA: TGTGCCAGTATACCGCGCCGGGGCCTTGGAAACACCATATATTTT

J gene: TRBJ2-3
clone size: .
D gene: TRBD2
V gene: TRBV2
CDR3 protein: CASYPRTSGMTDTQYF
CDR3 DNA: TGTGCCAGCTACCCCCGGACTAGCGGGATGACAGATACGCAGTATTTT

J gene: TRBJ2-1
clone size: .
D gene: .
V gene: TRBV3-1/TRBV3-2
CDR3 protein: CASSQLANEQFF
CDR3 DNA: TGTGCCAGCAGCCAACTAGCGAATGAGCAGTTCTTC

J gene: TRBJ1-2
clone size: .
D gene: TRBD1
V gene: TRBV5-5
CDR3 protein: CASSLPPRTGYLGYTF
CDR3 DNA: TGTGCCAGCAGCTTACCTCCCCGGACAGGGTATTTGGGCTACACCTTC

J gene: TRBJ1-2
clone size: .
D gene: .
V gene: TRBV20-1
CDR3 protein: CSASERGVGSGYTF
CDR3 DNA: TGCAGTGCTAGTGAACGGGGTGTGGGTTCCGGCTACACCTTC

J gene: TRBJ1-5
clone size: few
D gene: TRBD1
V gene: TRBV5-6
CDR3 protein: CASSQGTANQPQHF
CDR3 DNA: TGTGCCAGCAGCCAAGGGACAGCCAATCAGCCCCAGCATTTT

J gene: TRBJ2-3
clone size: .
D gene: .
V gene: TRBV9
CDR3 protein: CASSAASDTQYF
CDR3 DNA: TGTGCCAGCAGCGCCGCTTCAGATACGCAGTATTTT

J gene: TRBJ2-5
clone size: .
D gene: TRBD1
V gene: TRBV5-6
CDR3 protein: CASSLTTGGRETQYF
CDR3 DNA: TGTGCCAGCAGCTTGACTACAGGGGGCCGAGAGACCCAGTACTTC

J gene: TRBJ2-5
clone size: .
D gene: .
V gene: TRBV29-1
CDR3 protein: CSVDPGIQETQYF
CDR3 DNA: TGCAGCGTTGATCCAGGAATACAAGAGACCCAGTACTTC

J gene: TRBJ2-3
clone size: .
D gene: .
V gene: TRBV4-3
CDR3 protein: CASSQGHSTDTQYF
CDR3 DNA: TGCGCCAGCAGCCAAGGACATTCCACAGATACGCAGTATTTT

J gene: TRBJ1-2
clone size: once
D gene: TRBD1
V gene: TRBV7-2
CDR3 protein: CASSIGQGFSYYGYTF
CDR3 DNA: TGTGCCAGCAGCATAGGACAGGGGTTCTCTTATTATGGCTACACCTTC